This paragraph covers one TCR beta chain sequence. Antigen: not known. The sample originates from a study of graft-versus-host responses after intestinal transplantation. Study-level information: Every recipient had anti-thymocyte globulin induction and 3 to 4 years of tacrolimus plus steroids.

Sequencing was performed with immunoSEQ multiplex PCR; in TCRdb, only in-frame clones are kept and a portion is missing. This sample has 85,000 to 90,000 clones, with roughly nine tenths found just once. The germline V gene has CDR1 SGDLS and CDR2 YYNGEE. V trimming: 4 bases; J trimming: 4 bases; junction bases outside the gene matches: 7. CDR3 length: 14 amino acids. Findings and caveats of the study: Allograft clonal ratios (graft-versus-host to host-versus-graft) were high in patients who had graft-donor T cell macrochimerism. Circulating GvH clone levels at their peak were associated with HvG declines (early post-transplant).

The chain links TRBV9 to TRBJ2-7, with 8 bases lining up with TRBD1. The receptor was isolated from a human donor who received an intestinal transplant. The sample here was unstimulated CD4+ T cells sorted from spleen or lymph node cells, taken before intestinal transplant. The CDR3 sequence is CASSPDRVIYEQYF. The CDR3 DNA sequence: TGTGCCAGCAGCCCGGACAGGGTCATTTACGAGCAGTACTTC.